This T cell receptor beta chain was identified during a study of blood T cell repertoires in COVID-19. About the research overall: T cells, B-cell-depleted T cells, or PBMCs provided the cDNA or gDNA that served as material.

Per the study methods: Using reference gene primer amplification, nucleated cell counts were estimated. Sequencing was performed with immunoSEQ multiplex PCR; in TCRdb, only in-frame clones are kept and a portion is missing. The V and J calls and clone size were taken over from that table, and D and trimming were inferred from the DNA. Of 300,000 to 450,000 clones listed, roughly 90% are singletons. Recovery among Cohort 3 donors was established by two negative PCRs, clearance, or symptom resolution. Germline values: CDR1 SGHTA, CDR2 FQGNSA. V lost 5 bases and J lost 2, with 21 bases in between. The CDR3 contains 17 residues.

The specimen sequenced was PBMCs or T cells enriched from blood (not recorded which). The gene calls are TRBV7-2 and TRBJ2-5, with D possibly being TRBD1 (5 bases). The source is a woman in her 30s who had recovered from COVID-19. This CDR3 reads CASSPRHADTPQETQYF. CDR3 in DNA: TGTGCCAGCAGCCCCCGGCACGCGGACACACCTCAAGAGACCCAGTACTTC. Full variable domain (rest looked up from reference TRBV7-2 and TRBJ2-5): GAGVSQSPSNKVTEKGKDVELRCDPISGHTALYWYRQSLGQGLEFLIYFQGNSAPDKSGLPSDRFSAERTGGSVSTLTIQRTQQEDSAVYLCASSPRHADTPQETQYFGPGTRLLVL.